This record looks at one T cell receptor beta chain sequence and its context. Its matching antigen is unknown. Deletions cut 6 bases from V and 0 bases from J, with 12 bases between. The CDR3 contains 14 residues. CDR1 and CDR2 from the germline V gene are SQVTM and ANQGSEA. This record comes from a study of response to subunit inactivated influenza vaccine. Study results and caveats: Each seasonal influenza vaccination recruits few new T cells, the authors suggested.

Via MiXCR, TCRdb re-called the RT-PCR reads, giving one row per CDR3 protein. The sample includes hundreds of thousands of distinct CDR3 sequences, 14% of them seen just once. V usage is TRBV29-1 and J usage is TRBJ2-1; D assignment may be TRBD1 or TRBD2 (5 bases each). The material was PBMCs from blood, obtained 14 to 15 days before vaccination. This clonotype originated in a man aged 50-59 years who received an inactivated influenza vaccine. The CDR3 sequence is CSVAWGSSYNEQFF. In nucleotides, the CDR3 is TGCAGCGTCGCTTGGGGGAGCTCCTACAATGAGCAGTTCTTC.